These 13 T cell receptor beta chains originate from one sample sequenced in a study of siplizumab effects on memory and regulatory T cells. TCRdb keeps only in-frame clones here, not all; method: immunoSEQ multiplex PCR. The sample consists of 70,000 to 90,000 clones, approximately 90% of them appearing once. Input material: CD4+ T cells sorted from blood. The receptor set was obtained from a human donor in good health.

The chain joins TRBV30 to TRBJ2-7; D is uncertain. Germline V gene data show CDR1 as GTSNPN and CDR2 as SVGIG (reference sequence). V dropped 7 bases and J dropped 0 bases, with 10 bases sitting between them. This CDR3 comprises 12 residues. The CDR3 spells CASSQSSYEQYF. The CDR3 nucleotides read TGTGCCTCCTCACAAAGCTCCTACGAGCAGTACTTC.

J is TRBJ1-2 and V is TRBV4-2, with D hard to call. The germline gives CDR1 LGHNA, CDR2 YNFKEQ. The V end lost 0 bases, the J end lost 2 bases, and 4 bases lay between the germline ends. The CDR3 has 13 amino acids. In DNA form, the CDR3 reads TGTGCCAGCAGCCAAGATAGAAACTATGGCTACACCTTC. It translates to CASSQDRNYGYTF.

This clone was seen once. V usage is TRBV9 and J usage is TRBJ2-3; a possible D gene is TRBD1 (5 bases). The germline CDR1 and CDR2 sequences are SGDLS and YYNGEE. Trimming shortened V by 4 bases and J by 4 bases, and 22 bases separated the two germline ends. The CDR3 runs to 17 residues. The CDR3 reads CASSLSPVGRWADTQYF. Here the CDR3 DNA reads TGTGCCAGCAGCTTATCCCCAGTGGGGCGTTGGGCAGATACGCAGTATTTT.

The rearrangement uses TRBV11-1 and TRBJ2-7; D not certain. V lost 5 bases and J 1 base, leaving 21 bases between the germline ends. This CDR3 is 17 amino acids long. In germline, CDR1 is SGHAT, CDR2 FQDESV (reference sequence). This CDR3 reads CASSPGLGRRSSYEQYF. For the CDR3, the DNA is TGTGCCAGCAGCCCCGGATTGGGCCGGAGATCGTCCTACGAGCAGTACTTC. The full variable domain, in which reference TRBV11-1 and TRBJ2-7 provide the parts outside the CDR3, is EAEVAQSPRYKITEKSQAVAFWCDPISGHATLYWYRQILGQGPELLVQFQDESVVDDSQLPKDRFSAERLKGVDSTLKIQPAELGDSAMYLCASSPGLGRRSSYEQYFGPGTRLTVT.

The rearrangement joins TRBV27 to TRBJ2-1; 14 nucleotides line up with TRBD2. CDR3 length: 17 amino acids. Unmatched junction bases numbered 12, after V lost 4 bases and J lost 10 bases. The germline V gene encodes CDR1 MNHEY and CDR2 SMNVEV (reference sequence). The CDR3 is CASSYRSTSGRAGEQFF. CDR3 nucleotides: TGTGCCAGCAGTTACCGTTCGACTAGCGGGAGGGCGGGGGAGCAGTTCTTC.

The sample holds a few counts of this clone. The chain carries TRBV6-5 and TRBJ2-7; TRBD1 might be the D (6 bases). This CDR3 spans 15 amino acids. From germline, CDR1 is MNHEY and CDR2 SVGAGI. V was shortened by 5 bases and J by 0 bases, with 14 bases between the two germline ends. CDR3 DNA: TGTGCCAGCAGTCCCCGGGACATGAGCTCCTACGAGCAGTACTTC. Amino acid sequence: CASSPRDMSSYEQYF.

Here the CDR3 reads CASSLGAAEETQYF. CDR3 nucleotides: TGTGCCAGCAGTTTGGGGGCTGCTGAGGAGACCCAGTACTTC. The chain links TRBV6-5 to TRBJ2-5; TRBD1 is a possible D gene (6 bases). The CDR3 is 14 amino acids. CDR1 is MNHEY, CDR2 SVGAGI, per germline. V lost 4 bases, J lost 5 bases, and 14 bases lay in between.

CDR3 residues: CASSRTLGNRGGTDTQYF. CDR3 nucleotide sequence: TGTGCCAGCAGCAGGACTTTAGGAAACAGGGGGGGCACAGATACGCAGTATTTT. This sequence joins TRBV2 and TRBJ2-3; 8 bases agree with TRBD1. The CDR3 runs 18 residues. V was clipped by 6 bases and J by 1 base; unmatched bases: 15. The germline V gene has CDR1 SNHLY and CDR2 FYNNEI.

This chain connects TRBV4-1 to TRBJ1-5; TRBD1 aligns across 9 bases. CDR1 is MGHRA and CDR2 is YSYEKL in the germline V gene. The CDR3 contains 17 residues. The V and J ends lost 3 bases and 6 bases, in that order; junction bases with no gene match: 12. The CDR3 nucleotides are TGCGCCAGCAGCCAGGCCGGGACAGGGCCCAGGGGTCAGCCCCAGCATTTT. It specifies CASSQAGTGPRGQPQHF.

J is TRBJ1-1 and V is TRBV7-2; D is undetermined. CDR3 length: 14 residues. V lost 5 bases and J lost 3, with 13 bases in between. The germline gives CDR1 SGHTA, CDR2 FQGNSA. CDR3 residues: CASSQIRQDTEAFF. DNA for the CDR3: TGTGCCAGCAGCCAGATCAGGCAGGACACTGAAGCTTTCTTT.

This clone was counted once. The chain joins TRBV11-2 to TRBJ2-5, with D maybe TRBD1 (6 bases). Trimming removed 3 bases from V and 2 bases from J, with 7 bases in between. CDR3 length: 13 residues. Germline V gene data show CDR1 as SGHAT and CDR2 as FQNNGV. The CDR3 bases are TGTGCCAGCAGCTTGGACAGACAAGAGACCCAGTACTTC. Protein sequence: CASSLDRQETQYF.

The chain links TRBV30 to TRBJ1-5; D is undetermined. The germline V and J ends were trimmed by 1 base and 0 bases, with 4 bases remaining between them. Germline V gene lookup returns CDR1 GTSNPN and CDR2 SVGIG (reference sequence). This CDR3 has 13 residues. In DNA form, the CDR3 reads TGTGCCTGGAGTGATGATAGCAATCAGCCCCAGCATTTT. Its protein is CAWSDDSNQPQHF.

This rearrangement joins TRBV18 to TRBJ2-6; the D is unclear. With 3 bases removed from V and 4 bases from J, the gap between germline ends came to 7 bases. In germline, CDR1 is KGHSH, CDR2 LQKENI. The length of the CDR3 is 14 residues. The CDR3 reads CASSPRVGANVLTF. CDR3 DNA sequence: TGTGCCAGCTCACCCCGTGTAGGGGCCAACGTCCTGACTTTC.